This T cell receptor beta chain appears in the sequencing data of a study of T cells after yellow fever vaccination. Study-wide findings and caveats: Researchers report a weaker secondary response that nonetheless peaked faster, day 5 versus 15.

Template-switching 5'RACE yielded the TCR cDNA; a universal primer site and UMIs were added in the process. MiXCR, run by TCRdb on the 5' RACE reads, gives a single entry per CDR3 protein. The data contain about 360,000 distinct CDR3 sequences, approximately 5.7% of them singletons. From germline, CDR1 is SGHTA and CDR2 FQGNSA. The CDR3 contains 17 residues. The ends lost 7 bases at V and 0 bases at J; junction bases unmatched: 12. This clonotype was recorded many times. Its antigen is undetermined. The material sequenced was PBMCs, taken 5 days after the yellow fever booster vaccination. The clonotype originates from a man aged 25 to 40 who received the YFV17D yellow fever vaccine. This chain joins TRBV7-2 and TRBJ2-1; 7 bases fit TRBD2. CDR3 protein: CASTDLSGSFSYNEQFF. DNA for the CDR3: TGTGCCAGCACCGACCTTAGCGGGTCCTTCTCCTACAATGAGCAGTTCTTC.